A single sample is the source of the 17 T cell receptor beta chains below, sequenced in a study of response to subunit inactivated influenza vaccine. MiXCR, run by TCRdb on the RT-PCR reads, gives a single entry per CDR3 protein. This sample carries 550,000 to 650,000 distinct CDR3 sequences, around 11% of them seen once, and the ten largest clones take roughly 10%. Source: PBMCs from blood, taken on the day of vaccination. These receptors originate from a man in his fifties or sixties who received an inactivated influenza vaccine.

The chain couples TRBV12-3 or TRBV12-4 to TRBJ2-3; 11 bases map to TRBD2. The CDR3 contains 16 residues. V lost 6 bases and J lost 3; bases outside the gene matches: 8. The CDR3 DNA reads as TGTGCCAGCAGCTCCGCTCGACTAGCGGGGACAGATACGCAGTATTTT. As protein: CASSSARLAGTDTQYF.

V is TRBV4-1 and J is TRBJ2-7; D assignment may be TRBD1 or TRBD2 (5 bases each). The V gene's germline CDR1 is MGHRA and CDR2 YSYEKL. CDR3 length: 15 residues. V lost 3 bases to trimming and J lost 7 bases, with 19 bases between them. CDR3 bases: TGCGCCAGCAGCCAGGGGAGACAGAAGAAGGAAGAGCAGTACTTC. Translating it yields CASSQGRQKKEEQYF.

The chain is built from TRBV15 and TRBJ2-7; D is uncertain. CDR3 length: 13 amino acids. The germline CDR1 and CDR2 sequences are LNHNV and YYDKDF (reference sequence). Trimming stripped 2 bases from V and 3 bases from J, with 8 bases between. CDR3 protein: CATSRQDHYEQYF. CDR3 coding DNA: TGTGCCACCAGCAGACAGGACCACTACGAGCAGTACTTC.

Ten or more counts support this clonotype. This chain links TRBV20-1 with TRBJ2-3, with D possibly TRBD1 on 7 matching bases. Germline V gene lookup returns CDR1 DFQATT and CDR2 SNEGSKA (reference sequence). V lost 5 bases, J lost 4 bases, and 13 bases lay in between. The CDR3 extends over 13 amino acids. CDR3 nucleotide sequence: TGCAGTGCTTTGGACAGGAGGGCAGATACGCAGTATTTT. Amino acids: CSALDRRADTQYF.

There are a few counts of this clonotype. CDR3 sequence reads: CASSTREGLVADTQYF. The CDR3 nucleotides are TGTGCCAGCAGCACCCGTGAGGGTCTAGTTGCAGATACGCAGTATTTT. This chain links TRBV7-9 with TRBJ2-3; TRBD2 is a possible D gene (5 bases). From germline, CDR1 is SEHNR and CDR2 FQNEAQ (reference sequence). CDR3 length: 16 residues. Trimming left V 5 bases short and J 4 bases short, with 19 bases between.

The chain carries TRBV19 and TRBJ1-5, with TRBD1 matching 7 bases. J gave up 5 bases and V 5 bases, and 6 bases lay outside the gene matches. This CDR3 has 14 amino acids. Germline CDR1 reads LNHDA; CDR2 reads SQIVND (reference sequence). CDR3 in amino acids: CASSEGQPYQPQHF. The CDR3 DNA reads as TGTGCCAGTAGTGAGGGACAGCCTTATCAGCCCCAGCATTTT.

This chain links TRBV6-2 or TRBV6-3 with TRBJ2-7; weak D call: TRBD1 (7 bases). Per the germline V gene, CDR1 is MNHEY and CDR2 is SVGEGT. The CDR3 sequence is 14 residues long. V lost 8 bases to trimming and J lost 4 bases, with 18 bases between them. CDR3 sequence (DNA): TGTGCCAGCGGGCGGGACAGCCGAGGATACGAGCAGTACTTC. Amino acid sequence: CASGRDSRGYEQYF.

The gene calls are TRBV6-5 and TRBJ2-1; D gene unclear. Deletions cut 2 bases from V and 4 bases from J, with 9 bases between. The CDR3 contains 14 residues. The germline V gene has CDR1 MNHEY and CDR2 SVGAGI. CDR3 in DNA: TGTGCCAGCAGTTACGATAGCCTATACAATGAGCAGTTCTTC. Translating gives CASSYDSLYNEQFF.

This clonotype has a handful of counts. A junction boundary mismatches the germline segment, possibly from a read error. The chain uses TRBV7-2 and TRBJ1-1; maybe TRBD1 (5 bases). The CDR3 totals 12 residues. Germline V gene sequence: CDR1 SGHTA, CDR2 FQGNSA. CDR3 in DNA: TGTGCCAGCAGCAAATATCAGGGTGAAGGTTTCTTT. It specifies CASSKYQGEGFF.

This clonotype was counted many times. This chain links TRBV20-1 with TRBJ2-7; TRBD2 matches 8 bases. Germline CDR1 reads DFQATT; CDR2 reads SNEGSKA (reference sequence). V shed 5 bases and J 5 bases; nucleotides not matched to a gene: 11. The CDR3 has 14 amino acids. The CDR3 reads CSARGGASGHEQYF. DNA for the CDR3: TGCAGTGCTCGAGGGGGAGCTAGCGGGCACGAGCAGTACTTC.

V is TRBV7-2 and J is TRBJ1-2, with 10 bases matching TRBD1. The junction had 9 bases not matched to a gene; V was cut back by 1 base and J by 4 bases. This CDR3 comprises 17 residues. CDR1 and CDR2 from the germline V gene are SGHTA and FQGNSA. The CDR3 sequence is CASSLGLRDRGAYGYTF. CDR3 DNA sequence: TGTGCCAGCAGCTTAGGCTTGAGGGACAGGGGCGCCTATGGCTACACCTTC.

This sequence joins TRBV3-1 and TRBJ2-3; TRBD2 agrees at 7 bases. Germline values: CDR1 LGHDT, CDR2 YNNKEL (reference sequence). The CDR3 consists of 16 residues. V was pared by 4 bases and J by 3 bases, with 10 bases of the junction left unmatched. Here the CDR3 reads CASSPGGGRRTDTQYF. CDR3 coding DNA: TGTGCCAGCAGCCCTGGTGGCGGGAGAAGAACAGATACGCAGTATTTT.

The rearrangement uses TRBV5-1 and TRBJ1-5; D is possibly TRBD1 (5 bases). Trimming took 0 bases from V and 7 from J, leaving 14 bases between them. The CDR3 runs 15 residues. Germline V gives CDR1 SGHRS, CDR2 YFSETQ. The CDR3 bases are TGCGCCAGCAGCTTGGAGGGCAGGGACTTCCAGCCCCAGCATTTT. Amino acid sequence: CASSLEGRDFQPQHF.

The chain couples TRBV5-5 to TRBJ2-1, with 9 positions matching TRBD1. This CDR3 is built from 14 residues. Trimming cost V 4 bases and J 7 bases; bases outside gene matches: 6. Germline-derived CDR1 and CDR2 are SGHKS and YYEKEE (reference sequence). The CDR3 nucleotides read TGTGCCAGCAGCCCGCGGACAGGGGTTAATGAGCAGTTCTTC. Translating it yields CASSPRTGVNEQFF. Full variable domain (rest looked up from reference TRBV5-5 and TRBJ2-1): DAGVTQSPTHLIKTRGQQVTLRCSPISGHKSVSWYQQVLGQGPQFIFQYYEKEERGRGNFPDRFSARQFPNYSSELNVNALLLGDSALYLCASSPRTGVNEQFFGPGTRLTVL.

This clonotype was seen more than once but under ten times. In nucleotides, the CDR3 is TGTGCCAGCCGACTAAAGTTGAACACTGAAGCTTTCTTT. It encodes CASRLKLNTEAFF. This chain connects TRBV6-1 to TRBJ1-1; unclear D gene. V lost 8 bases to trimming and J lost 0 bases, with 10 bases between them. Germline assignment: CDR1 MNHNS and CDR2 SASEGT. This CDR3 spans 13 amino acids.

This clonotype was counted between two and nine times. The chain joins TRBV11-1 to TRBJ2-1; tentative D call: TRBD1 (5 bases). V was pared by 2 bases and J by 9 bases, with 17 bases between. CDR1 is SGHAT and CDR2 is FQDESV in the germline V gene (reference sequence). The CDR3 runs 15 residues. The CDR3 here is CASSLSDGAGFEQFF. Written as DNA, the CDR3 is TGTGCCAGCAGCTTATCTGATGGGGCCGGATTTGAGCAGTTCTTC.

The chain recombines TRBV20-1 with TRBJ2-7; TRBD1 aligns across 7 bases. The J segment lost 2 bases and the V segment lost 3 bases, leaving 4 bases of the junction unmatched. The CDR3 is 13 residues long. From germline, CDR1 is DFQATT and CDR2 SNEGSKA (reference sequence). Written as DNA, the CDR3 is TGCAGTGCTAGCAACAGGGGCCCCTACGAGCAGTACTTC. Amino acid sequence: CSASNRGPYEQYF.